The T cell receptor beta chain under discussion was sequenced for a study of cytomegalovirus exposure and HLA in healthy donors. Study outcomes and limitations: The classifier was said to identify cytomegalovirus status with high specificity and sensitivity. V- and J-gene trimming of TCR beta was linked (in a later analysis) to a missense DCLRE1C variant. Among TCR beta chains, those listed as cytomegalovirus-associated numbered 164.

Comments on this clone: Antigen unknown.

PCR was performed using 60 Vbeta and 13 Jbeta primers. The assay was immunoSEQ multiplex PCR, and TCRdb's table has in-frame clones only and misses some. The profile shows approximately 210,000 clones, approximately 82% of them singletons. The CDR3 runs to 16 residues. The germline gives CDR1 SGHTA, CDR2 FQGTGA. The trim removed 6 bases at V and 4 bases at J, leaving 11 bases unmatched. Input material: PBMCs. The TCR comes from a woman between 45 and 65 years old in good health and CMV-seropositive. V is TRBV7-3 and J is TRBJ2-3; the match to TRBD1 covers 9 bases. The DNA of the CDR3 is TGTGCCAGCAGTTCTGACGGGGACAGGGTCCCAGATACGCAGTATTTT. Translated: CASSSDGDRVPDTQYF.